The count of the clone carrying this TCR beta chain is one. What it recognizes is unknown. The entry originates in a study of shared clonotypes between healthy human individuals. Study conclusions and caveats: Donors were few, which limited the genetic and exposure-history diversity represented.

Germline CDR1 SNHLY, CDR2 FYNNEI. V lost 6 bases to trimming and J lost 4 bases, with 18 bases between them. The CDR3 spans 15 residues. In the authors' workflow: Owing to the provision of junction-only sequences devoid of quality scores by immunoSEQ, filtering differed. Clones were read by immunoSEQ multiplex PCR, and TCRdb kept only the in-frame ones, dropping some. From that table come the V and J calls and clone size; the DNA was used to work out D and trimming. The sample has roughly 1 million clones; 75% to 80% are singletons. Sequences were obtained from memory CD4+ T cells from PBMCs. Subset meaning: CD45RA-negative fraction. This clonotype was sampled from a man aged 18-30 years in good health. Some clones in this sample may be carry-over from other donors' samples. The rearrangement uses TRBV2 and TRBJ1-1; D remains ambiguous. Here the CDR3 reads CASRSHVGGPTEAFF. CDR3 DNA: TGTGCCAGCAGAAGTCATGTGGGTGGGCCCACTGAAGCTTTCTTT.